This T cell receptor beta chain derives from a study of blood T cell repertoires in COVID-19. Overall study context: Material from acute and convalescent COVID-19 was sourced from the United States, Italy and Spain. The analysed material was cDNA or gDNA that came from T cells, B-cell-depleted T cells, or PBMCs.

From germline, CDR1 is SGHKS and CDR2 YYEKEE (reference sequence). CDR3 length: 15 amino acids. V dropped 3 bases and J dropped 3; count of bases not matched to a gene: 6. As processed by the authors: Nucleated cell number was recorded as an estimate derived from reference gene primer amplification. Produced via immunoSEQ multiplex PCR; TCRdb's table is partial and in-frame only. V, J and clone size derive from that table, while D and trimming were established from the DNA sequence. The sample holds about 240,000 clones; around 87% are singletons and the top ten take around 2.8%. The sample taken for sequencing was peripheral blood. The clonotype was recovered from a woman aged 25 to 39 who had recovered from COVID-19. The chain recombines TRBV5-5 with TRBJ2-7; 10 positions agree with TRBD2. The CDR3 sequence is CASSYLSGGDYEQYF. CDR3 nucleotides: TGTGCCAGCAGCTATCTAAGCGGGGGGGACTACGAGCAGTACTTC.